This T cell receptor (beta chain) was sequenced for a study of blood T cell repertoires in COVID-19. Study as a whole: Collection of acute and convalescent COVID-19 samples took place in the United States, Italy and Spain. Sources were T cells, B-cell-depleted T cells, or PBMCs; the material itself was cDNA or gDNA.

Original handling: Reference gene primer amplification in the assay estimated nucleated cell counts. Profiling relied on immunoSEQ multiplex PCR, and the TCRdb table lists in-frame clones only, not all of them. The V and J calls and clone size were taken over from that table, and D and trimming were inferred from the DNA. The sample lists about 100,000 clones; roughly 70% were seen once. Germline CDR1 SGHNT, CDR2 YYREEE (reference sequence). With V trimmed by 5 bases and J by 6 bases, 8 bases remained unmatched. CDR3 length equals 16 residues. Sequences were obtained from peripheral blood. This clonotype was sampled from a middle-aged woman with acute or convalescent COVID-19. V and J are TRBV5-4 and TRBJ2-3; 14 bases fit TRBD2. The chain's CDR3 is CASRAGTSGGSDTQYF. The DNA of the CDR3 is TGTGCCAGCAGGGCGGGGACTAGCGGGGGCTCGGATACGCAGTATTTT.